This TCR beta chain comes out of a study of metastatic and nonmetastatic thyroid tumors. Ten or more counts support this clone. No treatment had been given to any patient before thyroid surgery. The CDR3 length is 13 residues. Trimming removed 7 bases from V and 5 bases from J; junction bases left unmatched: 5. CDR1 and CDR2 from the germline V gene are SNHLY and FYNNEI. TCRdb re-processed the PCR reads through MiXCR. In the table there are about 30,000 clones, roughly 25% of which are singletons. J is TRBJ2-1 and V is TRBV2; 7 bases are a match to TRBD2. The TCR originated in a female donor with papillary thyroid cancer or a benign thyroid nodule (not recorded which). Some clones in this sample may be carry-over from other donors' samples. The sequenced sample consisted of blood. The CDR3 nucleotides read TGTGCCAGCACGAGTCTAGCGGACAATGAGCAGTTCTTC. Translating gives CASTSLADNEQFF.